A selection of T cell receptor beta chains follows, all from one sample in a study of blood T cell repertoires in COVID-19. The protocol was immunoSEQ multiplex PCR, while the TCRdb copy is restricted to in-frame clones and leaves out a portion. The sample has just over 150,000 clones, approximately 84% seen once. The sample was peripheral blood. These receptors all stem from a woman aged 80 or over with acute or convalescent COVID-19. CDR3s include the opening cysteine and the closing phenylalanine or tryptophan. Fields, in order: clone size, D gene, V gene, J gene, CDR3 protein, CDR3 DNA. D genes are given only for firm matches. A clone size is listed for some rows: how often the clone was seen (once, few, many), or a class if it is expanded.

NA	NA	TRBV5-4	TRBJ2-5	CASSPRGLETQYF	TGTGCCAGCAGCCCCCGAGGGCTCGAGACCCAGTACTTC
NA	NA	TRBV2	TRBJ1-1	CASSDGRRGNTEAFF	TGTGCCAGCAGTGACGGGAGAAGGGGGAACACTGAAGCTTTCTTT
many	TRBD2	TRBV9	TRBJ2-7	CASSVGSGSSPWDEQYF	TGTGCCAGCAGCGTAGGTAGCGGGAGTTCCCCCTGGGATGAGCAGTACTTC
NA	TRBD2	TRBV24-1	TRBJ2-3	CATSDTAGGTDTQYF	TGTGCCACCAGTGATACGGCGGGGGGCACAGATACGCAGTATTTT
NA	TRBD2	TRBV19	TRBJ2-7	CATSIAGGPYEQYF	TGTGCCACGTCCATAGCGGGAGGCCCCTACGAGCAGTACTTC
NA	NA	TRBV21-1	TRBJ2-1	CASSKALSGGRENEQFF	TGTGCCAGCAGCAAAGCGCTTTCTGGCGGGAGGGAGAATGAGCAGTTCTTC
NA	TRBD1	TRBV7-9	TRBJ1-6	CASSRTGNNSPLHF	TGTGCCAGCAGCCGGACAGGGAATAATTCACCCCTCCACTTT
few	NA	TRBV5-4	TRBJ2-1	CASSSEGSSGNEQFF	TGTGCCAGCAGCTCCGAGGGTAGCTCGGGGAATGAGCAGTTCTTC
once	NA	TRBV28	TRBJ1-1	CASSYMRTEAFF	TGTGCCAGCAGTTATATGAGGACTGAAGCTTTCTTT
NA	NA	TRBV5-1	TRBJ2-7	CASSRAGGASYEQYF	TGCGCCAGCAGCAGGGCTGGCGGGGCTTCCTACGAGCAGTACTTC
NA	TRBD1	TRBV19	TRBJ2-3	CASSIHGRRGLTDTQYF	TGTGCAAGTAGTATCCACGGTAGAAGGGGGCTCACAGATACGCAGTATTTT
NA	TRBD2	TRBV11-3	TRBJ2-3	CASSSSGNTDTQYF	TGTGCCAGCAGCTCTAGCGGGAACACAGATACGCAGTATTTT
NA	TRBD2	TRBV6-5	TRBJ2-7	CASSYSPSGAYEQYF	TGTGCCAGCAGTTACTCACCTAGCGGGGCCTACGAGCAGTACTTC
NA	TRBD1	TRBV27	TRBJ1-4	CASSPHYSQGANEKLFF	TGTGCCAGCAGTCCCCACTATTCCCAGGGGGCTAATGAAAAACTGTTTTTT
NA	NA	TRBV30	TRBJ1-6	CAHNGGSNSPLHF	TGTGCCCACAATGGGGGGAGTAATTCACCCCTCCACTTT
NA	TRBD1	TRBV9	TRBJ2-5	CASSPPTGGLQETQYF	TGTGCCAGCAGCCCACCGACAGGGGGCCTCCAAGAGACCCAGTACTTC
NA	NA	TRBV5-4	TRBJ2-5	CAARRWAQETQYF	TGTGCCGCCCGCCGGTGGGCCCAAGAGACCCAGTACTTC
NA	NA	TRBV18	TRBJ1-3	CASSPPQASSGNTIYF	TGTGCCAGCTCACCACCCCAGGCGAGCTCTGGAAACACCATATATTTT
NA	TRBD2	TRBV11-3	TRBJ2-1	CASSRGVSSYNEQFF	TGTGCCAGCAGCCGGGGGGTAAGCTCCTACAATGAGCAGTTCTTC
NA	NA	TRBV18	TRBJ1-1	CASSPFDGGATEAFF	TGTGCCAGCTCACCATTTGACGGGGGGGCCACTGAAGCTTTCTTT
NA	NA	TRBV6-6	TRBJ1-1	CASSYSDTKFEAFF	TGTGCCAGCAGTTACTCGGACACTAAATTTGAAGCTTTCTTT
NA	TRBD1	TRBV2	TRBJ2-7	CASRLDRATYEQYF	TGTGCCAGCAGACTGGACAGGGCCACTTACGAGCAGTACTTC
NA	TRBD2	TRBV7-2	TRBJ2-1	CASCETSEHNEQFF	TGTGCCAGCTGTGAGACTAGCGAACACAATGAGCAGTTCTTC
NA	NA	TRBV5-8	TRBJ2-3	CASSLGGPDTQYF	TGTGCCAGCAGCTTGGGGGGCCCAGATACGCAGTATTTT
NA	NA	TRBV3-1/TRBV3-2	TRBJ1-2	CASSQGGGRGYTF	TGTGCCAGCAGCCAAGGGGGAGGAAGGGGCTACACCTTC
NA	TRBD2	TRBV6-6	TRBJ2-7	CASSYRARAGGREQYF	TGTGCCAGCAGTTACCGCGCCAGAGCGGGAGGTAGGGAGCAGTACTTC
once	TRBD1	TRBV6-6	TRBJ2-1	CASTWTGQGNEQFF	TGTGCCAGCACCTGGACGGGACAGGGCAATGAGCAGTTCTTC